One sample yielded the 11 T cell receptor beta chains listed below, sequenced in a study of beta chain features in type 1 diabetes. Every bit of the isolated RNA underwent reverse transcription, so sequencing read expressed TCRB transcripts. Sequencing was performed with immunoSEQ multiplex PCR; in TCRdb, only in-frame clones are kept and a portion is missing. The table lists about 290,000 clones, roughly 8% of them singletons. The sample taken for sequencing was central memory CD4+ T cells from blood. Receptors were obtained from a woman younger than 30 in good health.

This clone was seen at least ten times. The gene calls are TRBV4-2 and TRBJ2-7, with D possibly TRBD2 on 5 matching bases. Germline V gives CDR1 LGHNA, CDR2 YNFKEQ. This CDR3 has 11 amino acids. Deletions cut 4 bases from V and 5 bases from J, with 6 bases between. CDR3 sequence reads: CASSRGHEQYF. The DNA of the CDR3 is TGTGCCAGCAGCCGCGGGCACGAGCAGTACTTC.

This clone was detected only a few times. The rearrangement uses TRBV11-3 and TRBJ1-6; 9 bases are shared with TRBD1. The CDR3 sequence is 16 residues long. The junction had 6 bases not matched to a gene; V was cut back by 1 base and J by 8 bases. The V gene's germline CDR1 is SGHNT and CDR2 YENEEA. CDR3 in DNA: TGTGCCAGCAGCTTAGCACAGGGGGCTAAGGATTCACCCCTCCACTTT. This gives the protein CASSLAQGAKDSPLHF.

The chain links TRBV15 to TRBJ2-1; 10 positions agree with TRBD2. Germline trimming cut 0 bases from V and 4 bases from J; bases unmatched to any gene: 9. This CDR3 spans 18 amino acids. CDR1 is LNHNV and CDR2 is YYDKDF in the germline V gene (reference sequence). CDR3 in DNA: TGTGCCACCAGCAGAGATCGGGCTAGCGGGGGCCGGTACAATGAGCAGTTCTTC. It specifies CATSRDRASGGRYNEQFF.

This clone was seen many times. The chain links TRBV9 to TRBJ2-5, with D possibly being TRBD2 (7 bases). Germline V gene data show CDR1 as SGDLS and CDR2 as YYNGEE. Deletions cut 4 bases from V and 5 bases from J, with 18 bases between. The CDR3 consists of 15 residues. CDR3 in DNA: TGTGCCAGCAGCCCAGGGGCCTCGGGGGGCGAGACCCAGTACTTC. Translating it yields CASSPGASGGETQYF.

The chain uses TRBV11-3 and TRBJ1-1; D unresolved. V was trimmed by 3 bases and J by 1 base, leaving 9 bases between them. This CDR3 has 14 amino acids. Germline CDR1 reads SGHNT; CDR2 reads YENEEA. CDR3 in amino acids: CASSFGAANTEAFF. The CDR3 nucleotides read TGTGCCAGCAGCTTCGGCGCAGCGAACACTGAAGCTTTCTTT.

This clone came up a few times. The same CDR3 also results from other DNA sequences found in this sample. This chain links TRBV27 with TRBJ1-1; weak D call: TRBD1 (6 bases). This CDR3 is built from 14 residues. The V and J ends lost 2 bases and 5 bases respectively, with 12 bases between them. From germline, CDR1 is MNHEY and CDR2 SMNVEV (reference sequence). In DNA form, the CDR3 reads TGTGCCAGCAGTTTAAGGCCGAGGGGGACTGAAGCTTTCTTT. This codes for CASSLRPRGTEAFF.

This chain links TRBV11-3 with TRBJ2-1; no reliable D call. Germline CDR1 SGHNT, CDR2 YENEEA. This CDR3 has 13 residues. The V end was cut by 3 bases, the J end by 9 bases, with 12 bases between. The CDR3 protein is CASSFASSGEQFF. CDR3 nucleotide sequence: TGTGCCAGCAGCTTCGCCTCTAGTGGTGAGCAGTTCTTC.

To note about this clone: A junction end diverges from the germline sequence, so it may reflect a read error. The CDR3 region has the DNA TGCGCCAGCAGCTTGGGACTAGCGGGACGAAACCCCTCTCTAGACTTC. This encodes CASSLGLAGRNPSLDF. The chain is built from TRBV5-1 and TRBJ2-7; 11 bases map to TRBD2. The CDR3 sequence is 16 residues long. Per the germline V gene, CDR1 is SGHRS and CDR2 is YFSETQ.

This clone was found a few times. V gene TRBV6-5 combines with J gene TRBJ2-7; TRBD1 matches 8 bases. This CDR3 spans 13 amino acids. Trimming took 4 bases from V and 8 from J; bases not matched to a gene: 7. From germline, CDR1 is MNHEY and CDR2 SVGAGI. The CDR3 is CASSSGQGSQQYV. The CDR3 DNA reads TGTGCCAGCAGTTCAGGACAGGGATCTCAGCAGTACGTC.

The chain couples TRBV15 to TRBJ2-1; 8 nucleotides match TRBD2. Per germline, CDR1 LNHNV and CDR2 YYDKDF (reference sequence). This CDR3 has 15 amino acids. V lost 4 bases and J lost 2; bases outside the gene matches: 4. As DNA, the CDR3 is TGTGCCACCAGCAAAGAGGGACTAGCCTACAATGAGCAGTTCTTC. As protein: CATSKEGLAYNEQFF.

The rearrangement links TRBV5-1 to TRBJ1-4; possible D gene TRBD1, 6 bases. The germline gives CDR1 SGHRS, CDR2 YFSETQ. V was trimmed by 2 bases and J by 0 bases, leaving 14 bases between them. The CDR3 extends over 17 amino acids. Here the CDR3 DNA reads TGCGCCAGCAGCTTTTCGACAGGCCCAGCAACTAATGAAAAACTGTTTTTT. It translates to CASSFSTGPATNEKLFF.